This entry lists 8 T cell receptor beta chains sequenced from one sample in a study of T cell clonotyping in hematopoietic cell transplantation. TCRdb's table, derived via immunoSEQ multiplex PCR, lists solely in-frame clones and lacks some. This table holds about 10,000 clones, around nine tenths found once. Noted time point: recipient sample about 28 days before transplant, after cytoreduction. The material sequenced was peripheral blood mononuclear cells, taken before stem cell transplant. The receptors shown here come from a woman aged 45-65 years with chronic myeloid leukemia. Some clones in this sample may be carry-over from other donors' samples.

This clone was detected only a few times. The chain uses TRBV5-6 and TRBJ2-2; no clear D gene. This CDR3 has 14 amino acids. Germline CDR1 is SGHDT and CDR2 is YYEEEE. V was pared by 2 bases and J by 2 bases, with 7 bases between. The CDR3 sequence is CASSFHLNTGELFF. Here the CDR3 DNA reads TGTGCCAGCAGCTTCCATCTTAACACCGGGGAGCTGTTTTTT.

This chain connects TRBV19 to TRBJ2-3; D perhaps matches TRBD2 (6 bases). V was shortened by 11 bases and J by 2 bases, with 14 bases between the two germline ends. Germline V gene data show CDR1 as LNHDA and CDR2 as SQIVND (reference sequence). This CDR3 is built from 13 residues. In DNA form, the CDR3 reads TGTGCCTCAATGGGGGGTATCACAGATACGCAGTATTTT. The encoded protein is CASMGGITDTQYF.

The count of this clone is one. This chain links TRBV29-1 with TRBJ1-5, with 9 bases identical to TRBD1. Per the germline V gene, CDR1 is SQVTM and CDR2 is ANQGSEA. V lost 5 bases and J lost 5; bases outside the gene matches: 7. The CDR3 extends over 14 amino acids. CDR3 amino acids: CSVRGTGWDQPQHF. The DNA of the CDR3 is TGCAGCGTTCGAGGGACAGGGTGGGATCAGCCCCAGCATTTT. Drawing the rest from reference TRBV29-1 and TRBJ1-5, the complete variable domain is SAVISQKPSRDICQRGTSLTIQCQVDSQVTMMFWYRQQPGQSLTLIATANQGSEATYESGFVIDKFPISRPNLTFSTLTVSNMSPEDSSIYLCSVRGTGWDQPQHFGDGTRLSIL.

This clone was seen only a few times. The chain is built from TRBV27 and TRBJ1-3; D perhaps matches TRBD1 (5 bases). Trimming left V 0 bases short and J 4 bases short, with 10 bases between. In germline, CDR1 is MNHEY, CDR2 SMNVEV (reference sequence). The CDR3 covers 15 residues. The CDR3 region has the DNA TGTGCCAGCAGTTTATCTGCAGGGCCAGGAAACACCATATATTTT. Encoded protein: CASSLSAGPGNTIYF.

V usage is TRBV2 and J usage is TRBJ2-3; no clear D gene. Per the germline V gene, CDR1 is SNHLY and CDR2 is FYNNEI. This CDR3 region has 13 residues. V dropped 6 bases and J dropped 4 bases, with 11 bases sitting between them. The CDR3 DNA reads as TGTGCCAGCAGGGTGAAAGGAGCAGATACGCAGTATTTT. Its protein product is CASRVKGADTQYF.

V usage is TRBV7-3 and J usage is TRBJ2-2; 10 bases are a match to TRBD2. Per the germline V gene, CDR1 is SGHTA and CDR2 is FQGTGA. V was pared by 2 bases and J by 3 bases, with 3 bases of the junction left unmatched. The CDR3 spans 16 residues. The CDR3 sequence is CASSLGTSADTGELFF. The CDR3 nucleotides read TGTGCCAGCAGCTTAGGGACTAGCGCCGACACCGGGGAGCTGTTTTTT.

In its sample, this clone was seen once. V usage is TRBV5-4 and J usage is TRBJ2-3; 10 bases fit TRBD1. The CDR3 runs to 15 residues. Per germline, CDR1 SGHNT and CDR2 YYREEE (reference sequence). The trim removed 4 bases at V and 2 bases at J, leaving 4 bases unmatched. The CDR3 DNA reads as TGTGCCAGCAGCACGGACAGGGGGGTCACAGATACGCAGTATTTT. Its translation: CASSTDRGVTDTQYF.

This chain links TRBV9 with TRBJ1-1, with a possible D match to TRBD1 (5 bases). Between the trimmed V and J ends, which lost 5 bases and 1 base, there was a span of 12 bases. Germline V gene lookup returns CDR1 SGDLS and CDR2 YYNGEE. This CDR3 region has 14 residues. DNA of the CDR3: TGTGCCAGCAGTGGACAATCCTCGAACACTGAAGCTTTCTTT. It translates to CASSGQSSNTEAFF.